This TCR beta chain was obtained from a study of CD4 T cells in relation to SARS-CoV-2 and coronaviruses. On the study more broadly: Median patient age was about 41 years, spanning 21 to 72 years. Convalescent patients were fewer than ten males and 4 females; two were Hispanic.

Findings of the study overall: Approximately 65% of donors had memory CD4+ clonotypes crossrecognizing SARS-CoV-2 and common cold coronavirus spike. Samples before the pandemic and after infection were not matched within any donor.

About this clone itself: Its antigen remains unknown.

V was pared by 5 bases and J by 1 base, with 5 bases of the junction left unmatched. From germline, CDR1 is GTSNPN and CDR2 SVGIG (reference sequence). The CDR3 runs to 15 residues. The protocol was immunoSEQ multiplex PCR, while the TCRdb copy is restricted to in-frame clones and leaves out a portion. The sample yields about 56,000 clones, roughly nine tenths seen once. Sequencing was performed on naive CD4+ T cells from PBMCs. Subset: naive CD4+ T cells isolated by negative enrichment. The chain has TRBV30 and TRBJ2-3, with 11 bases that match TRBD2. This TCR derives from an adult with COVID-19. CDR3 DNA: TGTGCCTGGGGACCGGGACTAGCGGGCACAGATACGCAGTATTTT. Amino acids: CAWGPGLAGTDTQYF.